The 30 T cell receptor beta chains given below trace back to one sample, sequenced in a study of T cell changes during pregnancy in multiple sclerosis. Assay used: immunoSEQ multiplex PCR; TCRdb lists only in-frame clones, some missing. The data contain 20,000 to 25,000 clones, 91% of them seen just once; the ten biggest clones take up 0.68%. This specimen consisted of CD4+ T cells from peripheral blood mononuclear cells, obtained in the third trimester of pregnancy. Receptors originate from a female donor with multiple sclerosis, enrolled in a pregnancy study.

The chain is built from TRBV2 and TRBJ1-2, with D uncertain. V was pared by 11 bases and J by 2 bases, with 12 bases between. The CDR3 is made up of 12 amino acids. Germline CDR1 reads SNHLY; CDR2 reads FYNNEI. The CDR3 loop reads CADWGENYGYTF. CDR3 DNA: TGTGCCGATTGGGGAGAGAACTATGGCTACACCTTC.

CDR3: CASSLVAGIEQYF. CDR3 bases: TGTGCCAGCAGCTTAGTTGCCGGGATCGAGCAGTACTTC. The V gene is TRBV7-2, the J gene TRBJ2-7; D might be TRBD2 (5 bases). The CDR3 covers 13 residues. V lost 1 base and J 6 bases, leaving 10 bases between the germline ends. Germline CDR1 reads SGHTA; CDR2 reads FQGNSA.

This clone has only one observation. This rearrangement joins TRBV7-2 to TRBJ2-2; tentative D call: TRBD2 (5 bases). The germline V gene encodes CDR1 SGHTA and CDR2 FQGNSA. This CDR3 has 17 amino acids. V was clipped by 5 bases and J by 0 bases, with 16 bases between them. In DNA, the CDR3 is TGTGCCAGCAGCCCGTCGGTGGGGAGCGCGAACACCGGGGAGCTGTTTTTT. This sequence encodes CASSPSVGSANTGELFF.

CDR3 sequence reads: CASSTSSGIRTDTQYF. The CDR3 DNA sequence: TGTGCCAGCAGCACCTCTAGCGGGATCCGCACAGATACGCAGTATTTT. The rearrangement links TRBV21-1 to TRBJ2-3; TRBD2, the table's D call, was not compared with the DNA. TRBV21-1 is given as a pseudogene. CDR3 size: 16 residues.

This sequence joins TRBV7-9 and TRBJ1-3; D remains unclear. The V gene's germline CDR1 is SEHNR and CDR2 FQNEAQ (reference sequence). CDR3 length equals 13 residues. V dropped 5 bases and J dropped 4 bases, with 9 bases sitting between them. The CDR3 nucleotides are TGTGCCAGCAGCCCTAGGAGGGGAAACACCATATATTTT. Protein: CASSPRRGNTIYF.

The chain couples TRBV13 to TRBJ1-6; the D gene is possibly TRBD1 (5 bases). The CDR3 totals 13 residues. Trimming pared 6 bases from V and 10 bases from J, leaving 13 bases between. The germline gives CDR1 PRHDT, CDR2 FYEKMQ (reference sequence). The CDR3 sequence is CASSTTVESPLHF. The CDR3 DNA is TGTGCCAGCAGTACGACAGTCGAATCACCCCTCCACTTT.

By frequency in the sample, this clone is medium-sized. CDR3 DNA: TGTGCTAGTGGTTTGACTACCGAAAAACTGTTTTTT. Translated: CASGLTTEKLFF. This chain uses TRBV12-5 with TRBJ1-4; D remains unclear. Per the germline V gene, CDR1 is LGHNT and CDR2 is FRNRAP. V was clipped by 2 bases and J by 8 bases, with 6 bases between them. The CDR3 has 12 residues.

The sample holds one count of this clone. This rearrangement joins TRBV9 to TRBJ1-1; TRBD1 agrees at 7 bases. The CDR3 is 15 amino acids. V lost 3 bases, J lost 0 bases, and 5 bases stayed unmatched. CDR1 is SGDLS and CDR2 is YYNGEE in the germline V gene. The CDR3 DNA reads TGTGCCAGCAGCGGTACAGGGGCCGTGAACACTGAAGCTTTCTTT. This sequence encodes CASSGTGAVNTEAFF.

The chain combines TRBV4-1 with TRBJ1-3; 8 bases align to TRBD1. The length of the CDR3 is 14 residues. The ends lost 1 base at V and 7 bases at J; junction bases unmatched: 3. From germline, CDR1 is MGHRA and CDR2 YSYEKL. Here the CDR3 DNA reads TGCGCCAGCAGCCAAGGACAGGGGACGAACACCATATATTTT. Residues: CASSQGQGTNTIYF.

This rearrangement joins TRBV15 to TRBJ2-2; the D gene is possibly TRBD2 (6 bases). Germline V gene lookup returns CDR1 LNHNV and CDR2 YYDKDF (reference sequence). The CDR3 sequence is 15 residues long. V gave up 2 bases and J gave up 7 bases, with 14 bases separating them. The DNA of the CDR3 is TGTGCCACCAGCAGAACCCCGCGGGGTATCGGGGAGCTGTTTTTT. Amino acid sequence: CATSRTPRGIGELFF.

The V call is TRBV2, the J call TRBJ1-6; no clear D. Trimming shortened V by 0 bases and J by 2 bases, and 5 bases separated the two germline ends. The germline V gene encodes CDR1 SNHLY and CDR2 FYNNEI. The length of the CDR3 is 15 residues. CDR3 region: CASSEARTYNSPLHF. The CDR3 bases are TGTGCCAGCAGTGAAGCGCGGACCTATAATTCACCCCTCCACTTT.

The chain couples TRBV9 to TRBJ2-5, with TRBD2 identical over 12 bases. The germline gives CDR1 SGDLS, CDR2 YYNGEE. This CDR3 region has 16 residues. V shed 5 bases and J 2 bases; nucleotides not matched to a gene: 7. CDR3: CASSRTSGGWQETQYF. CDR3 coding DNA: TGTGCCAGCAGTCGAACTAGCGGGGGGTGGCAAGAGACCCAGTACTTC.

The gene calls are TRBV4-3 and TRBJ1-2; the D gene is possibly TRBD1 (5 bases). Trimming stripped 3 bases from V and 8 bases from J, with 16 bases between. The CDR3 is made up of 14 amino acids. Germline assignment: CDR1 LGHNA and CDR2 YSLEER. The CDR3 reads CASSHQTQGRGYTF. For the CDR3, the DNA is TGCGCCAGCAGCCACCAGACCCAGGGTAGAGGCTACACCTTC.

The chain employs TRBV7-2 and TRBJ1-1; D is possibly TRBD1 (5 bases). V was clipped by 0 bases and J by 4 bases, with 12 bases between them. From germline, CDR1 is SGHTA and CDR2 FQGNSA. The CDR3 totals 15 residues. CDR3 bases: TGTGCCAGCAGCTTAGCGCAGGGAGGCGGCACTGAAGCTTTCTTT. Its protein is CASSLAQGGGTEAFF.

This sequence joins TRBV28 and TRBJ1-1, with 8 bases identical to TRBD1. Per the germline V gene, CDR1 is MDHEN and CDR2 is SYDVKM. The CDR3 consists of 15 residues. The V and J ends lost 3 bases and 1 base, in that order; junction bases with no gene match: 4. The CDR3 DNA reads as TGTGCCAGCAGTTTCAAAGGACAGGGGAACACTGAAGCTTTCTTT. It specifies CASSFKGQGNTEAFF.

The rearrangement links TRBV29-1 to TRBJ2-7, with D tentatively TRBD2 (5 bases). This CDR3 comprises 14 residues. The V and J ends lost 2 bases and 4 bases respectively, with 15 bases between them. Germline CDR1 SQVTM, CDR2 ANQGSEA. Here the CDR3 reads CSVEKDGLAYEQYF. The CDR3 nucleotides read TGCAGCGTTGAAAAGGACGGACTTGCGTACGAGCAGTACTTC.

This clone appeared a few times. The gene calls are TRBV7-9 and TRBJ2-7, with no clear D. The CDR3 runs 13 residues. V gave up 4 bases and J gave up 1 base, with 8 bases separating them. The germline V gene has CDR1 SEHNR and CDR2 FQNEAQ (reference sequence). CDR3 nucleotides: TGTGCCAGCAGCTCCACGGAGTCCTACGAGCAGTACTTC. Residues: CASSSTESYEQYF.

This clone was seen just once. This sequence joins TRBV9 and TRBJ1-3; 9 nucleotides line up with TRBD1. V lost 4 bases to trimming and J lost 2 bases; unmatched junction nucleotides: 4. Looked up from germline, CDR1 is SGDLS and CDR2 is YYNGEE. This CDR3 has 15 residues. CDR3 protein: CASSTDRGAGNTIYF. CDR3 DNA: TGTGCCAGCAGCACCGACAGGGGGGCTGGAAACACCATATATTTT.

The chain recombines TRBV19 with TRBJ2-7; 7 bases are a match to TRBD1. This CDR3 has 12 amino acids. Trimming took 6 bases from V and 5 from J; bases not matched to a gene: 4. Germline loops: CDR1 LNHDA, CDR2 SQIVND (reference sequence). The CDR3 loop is CASSDRANEQYF. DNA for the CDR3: TGTGCCAGTAGCGACAGGGCGAACGAGCAGTACTTC. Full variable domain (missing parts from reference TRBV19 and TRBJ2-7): DGGITQSPKYLFRKEGQNVTLSCEQNLNHDAMYWYRQDPGQGLRLIYYSQIVNDFQKGDIAEGYSVSREKKESFPLTVTSAQKNPTAFYLCASSDRANEQYFGPGTRLTVT.

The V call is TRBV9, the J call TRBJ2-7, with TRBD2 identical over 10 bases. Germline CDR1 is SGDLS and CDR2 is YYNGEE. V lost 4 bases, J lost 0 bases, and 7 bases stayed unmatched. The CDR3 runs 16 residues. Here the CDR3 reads CASSPTAGGSSYEQYF. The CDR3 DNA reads TGTGCCAGCAGCCCGACAGCGGGGGGGAGCTCCTACGAGCAGTACTTC. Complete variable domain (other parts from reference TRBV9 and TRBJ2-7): DSGVTQTPKHLITATGQRVTLRCSPRSGDLSVYWYQQSLDQGLQFLIQYYNGEERAKGNILERFSAQQFPDLHSELNLSSLELGDSALYFCASSPTAGGSSYEQYFGPGTRLTVT.

DNA for the CDR3: TGTGCCAGCAGCTTAGATTGGGCCGATGAAGCTTTCTTT. Translated, it gives CASSLDWADEAFF. The chain uses TRBV11-2 and TRBJ1-1; D is undetermined. The CDR3 is 13 residues long. The germline V gene encodes CDR1 SGHAT and CDR2 FQNNGV. V was trimmed by 0 bases and J by 7 bases, leaving 9 bases between them.

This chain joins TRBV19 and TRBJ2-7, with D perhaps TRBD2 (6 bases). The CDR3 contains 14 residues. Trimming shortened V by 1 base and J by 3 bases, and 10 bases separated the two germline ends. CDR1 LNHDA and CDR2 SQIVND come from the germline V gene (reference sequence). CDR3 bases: TGTGCCAGTAGTATAGTGGGAGGCCTCTACGAGCAGTACTTC. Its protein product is CASSIVGGLYEQYF.

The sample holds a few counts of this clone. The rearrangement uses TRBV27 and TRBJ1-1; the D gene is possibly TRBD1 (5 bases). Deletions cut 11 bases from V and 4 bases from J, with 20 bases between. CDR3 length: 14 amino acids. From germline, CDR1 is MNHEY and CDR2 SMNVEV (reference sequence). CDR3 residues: CAPYTGGIGTEAFF. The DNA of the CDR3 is TGTGCCCCCTATACGGGGGGGATTGGCACTGAAGCTTTCTTT.

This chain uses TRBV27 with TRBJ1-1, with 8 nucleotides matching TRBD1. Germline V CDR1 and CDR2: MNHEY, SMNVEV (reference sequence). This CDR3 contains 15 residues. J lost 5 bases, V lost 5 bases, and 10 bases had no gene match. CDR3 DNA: TGTGCCAGCAGTAGGCGATCTACAGGGGGGACTGAAGCTTTCTTT. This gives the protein CASSRRSTGGTEAFF.

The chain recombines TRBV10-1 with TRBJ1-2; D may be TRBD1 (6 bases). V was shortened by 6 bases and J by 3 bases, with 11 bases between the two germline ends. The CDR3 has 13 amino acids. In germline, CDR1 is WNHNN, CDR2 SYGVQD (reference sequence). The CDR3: CASSPGTHYGYTF. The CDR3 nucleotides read TGCGCCAGCAGCCCCGGGACACACTATGGCTACACCTTC.

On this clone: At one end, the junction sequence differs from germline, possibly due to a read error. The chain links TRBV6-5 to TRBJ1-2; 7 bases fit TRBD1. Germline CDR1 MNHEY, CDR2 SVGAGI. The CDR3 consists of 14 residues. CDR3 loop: CAGSYLDRTYGYTF. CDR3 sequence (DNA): TGTGCCGGCAGTTATCTGGACAGGACCTATGGCTACACCTTC.

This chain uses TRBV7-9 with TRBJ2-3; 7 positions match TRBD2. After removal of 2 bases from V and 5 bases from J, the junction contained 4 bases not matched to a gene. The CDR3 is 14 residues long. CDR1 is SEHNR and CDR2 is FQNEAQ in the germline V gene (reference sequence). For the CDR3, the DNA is TGTGCCAGCAGCTTACGGGGGGAGGAAGATACGCAGTATTTT. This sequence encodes CASSLRGEEDTQYF.

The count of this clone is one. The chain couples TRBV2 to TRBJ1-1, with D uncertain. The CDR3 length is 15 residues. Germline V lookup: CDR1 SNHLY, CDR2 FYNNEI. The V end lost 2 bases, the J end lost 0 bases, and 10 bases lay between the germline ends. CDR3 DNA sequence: TGTGCCAGCAGTGAATCAGGCGGGGTGAACACTGAAGCTTTCTTT. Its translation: CASSESGGVNTEAFF. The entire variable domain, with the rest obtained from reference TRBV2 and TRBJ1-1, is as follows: EPEVTQTPSHQVTQMGQEVILRCVPISNHLYFYWYRQILGQKVEFLVSFYNNEISEKSEIFDDQFSVERPDGSNFTLKIRSTKLEDSAMYFCASSESGGVNTEAFFGQGTRLTVV.

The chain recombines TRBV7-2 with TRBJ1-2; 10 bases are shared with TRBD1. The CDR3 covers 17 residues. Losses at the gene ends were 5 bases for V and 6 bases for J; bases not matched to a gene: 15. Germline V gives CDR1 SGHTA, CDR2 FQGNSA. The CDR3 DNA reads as TGTGCCAGCAGCCCAGGGACAGGGGAAGGGGATGCGGATGGCTACACCTTC. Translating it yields CASSPGTGEGDADGYTF. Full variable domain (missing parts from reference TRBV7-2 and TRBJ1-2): GAGVSQSPSNKVTEKGKDVELRCDPISGHTALYWYRQSLGQGLEFLIYFQGNSAPDKSGLPSDRFSAERTGGSVSTLTIQRTQQEDSAVYLCASSPGTGEGDADGYTFGSGTRLTVV.

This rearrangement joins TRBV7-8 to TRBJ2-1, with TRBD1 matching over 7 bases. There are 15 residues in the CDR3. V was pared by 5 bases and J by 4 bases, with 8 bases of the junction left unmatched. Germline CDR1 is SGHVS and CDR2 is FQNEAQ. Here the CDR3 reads CASSPGVTGYNEQFF. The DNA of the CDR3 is TGTGCCAGCAGCCCAGGGGTGACAGGGTACAATGAGCAGTTCTTC.